This is a list of T cell receptor beta chains from one sample in a study of blood T cell repertoires in COVID-19. TCRdb's copy holds only in-frame clones and misses some; the assay was immunoSEQ multiplex PCR. The table lists a few hundred thousand clones, 82% of them singletons, with more than 3% in the top ten. The specimen was PBMCs or T cells enriched from blood (not recorded which). These receptors came from a woman aged 55-69 years who had recovered from COVID-19. The CDR3 runs from the conserved cysteine through the conserved F or W. A D gene is named only where the DNA matches it firmly. Part of the rows lack a size; the others show once, few, many or a class for expanded clones.

CDR3,DNA,D,J,V,size
CATSDWSGEGTGELFF,TGTGCCACCAGTGATTGGTCGGGAGAAGGCACCGGGGAGCTGTTTTTT,NA,TRBJ2-2,TRBV24-1,NA
CASSQERGGYEQYF,TGCGCCAGCAGCCAAGAGAGGGGGGGGTACGAGCAGTACTTC,NA,TRBJ2-7,TRBV4-1,NA
CASSQVGGAPGELFF,TGTGCCAGCAGCCAAGTAGGGGGGGCCCCCGGGGAGCTGTTTTTT,NA,TRBJ2-2,TRBV3-1/TRBV3-2,NA
CASSLGGFDSSGELFF,TGTGCCAGCAGCTTAGGGGGATTTGACAGCTCCGGGGAGCTGTTTTTT,NA,TRBJ2-2,TRBV7-9,NA
CATTLKTGTNYGYTF,TGCGCCACCACATTAAAGACAGGGACAAACTATGGCTACACCTTC,TRBD1,TRBJ1-2,TRBV10-2,once
CASSKPGQGELCQPQHF,TGTGCCAGCAGCAAACCGGGACAGGGAGAGCTCTGTCAGCCCCAGCATTTT,NA,TRBJ1-5,TRBV21-1,NA
CASSLDSSYNSPLHF,TGTGCCAGCAGCTTAGATAGCTCCTATAATTCACCCCTCCACTTT,NA,TRBJ1-6,TRBV7-2,NA
CASSLTGNTEAFF,TGTGCCAGCAGCTTGACAGGGAACACTGAAGCTTTCTTT,NA,TRBJ1-1,TRBV7-2,NA
CASSSRTGWYQPQHF,TGTGCCAGCAGTTCAAGGACAGGGTGGTATCAGCCCCAGCATTTT,TRBD1,TRBJ1-5,TRBV27,NA
CASSSQGNSPLHF,TGCGCCAGCAGTTCTCAGGGGAATTCACCCCTCCACTTT,NA,TRBJ1-6,TRBV4-3,NA
CASSFIYYNEQFF,TGTGCCAGCAGTTTTATCTATTACAATGAGCAGTTCTTC,NA,TRBJ2-1,TRBV27,few
CAWSGRGGSEAFF,TGTGCCTGGAGTGGGAGAGGGGGCAGTGAAGCTTTCTTT,TRBD1,TRBJ1-1,TRBV30,NA
CASSLGYSATNEKLFF,TGCGCCAGCAGCTTGGGTTACAGTGCAACTAATGAAAAACTGTTTTTT,NA,TRBJ1-4,TRBV5-1,NA
CASSPRAGETQYF,TGTGCCAGCTCACCACGGGCGGGGGAGACCCAGTACTTC,NA,TRBJ2-5,TRBV18,NA
CASSQMTGENTIYF,TGTGCCAGCTCTCAGATGACAGGCGAAAACACCATATATTTT,NA,TRBJ1-3,TRBV18,NA
CASSDRNTEAFF,TGTGCCAGCAGTGACAGAAACACTGAAGCTTTCTTT,NA,TRBJ1-1,TRBV6-1,NA
CASSLEAGQTGRETQYF,TGTGCCAGCAGCTTAGAAGCGGGCCAAACCGGTCGGGAGACCCAGTACTTC,NA,TRBJ2-5,TRBV7-6,NA
CASSSAGTGEYEQYF,TGTGCCAGTAGTTCCGCCGGGACAGGCGAGTACGAGCAGTACTTC,TRBD1,TRBJ2-7,TRBV19,few
CASSVRPGQGATNEKLFF,TGTGCCAGCAGCGTAAGACCGGGACAGGGAGCAACTAATGAAAAACTGTTTTTT,TRBD1,TRBJ1-4,TRBV7-2,NA
CASGLVYTSGRHGGELFF,TGTGCTAGTGGTTTGGTTTATACTAGCGGGAGGCACGGCGGGGAGCTGTTTTTT,TRBD2,TRBJ2-2,TRBV12-5,NA
CASMSREYGYTF,TGCGCCAGCATGAGCAGGGAATATGGCTACACCTTC,NA,TRBJ1-2,TRBV5-1,NA
CASSLGSWTGFWYGYTF,TGTGCCAGCAGCTTAGGCTCTTGGACAGGGTTTTGGTATGGCTACACCTTC,TRBD1,TRBJ1-2,TRBV7-8,NA
CASSGQGGTEAFF,TGTGCCAGCAGTGGACAGGGTGGGACTGAAGCTTTCTTT,TRBD1,TRBJ1-1,TRBV7-3,once
CASSQGGTSRQETQYF,TGTGCCAGCAGCCAGGGGGGCACTTCGAGACAAGAGACCCAGTACTTC,NA,TRBJ2-5,TRBV11-1,NA
CASSLTGETGGYEQYF,TGCGCCAGCAGCTTGACGGGAGAGACAGGGGGCTACGAGCAGTACTTC,TRBD1,TRBJ2-7,TRBV5-1,NA
CASSFYLRDRNTEAFF,TGTGCCAGCAGTTTCTATCTGAGGGACAGGAACACTGAAGCTTTCTTT,TRBD1,TRBJ1-1,TRBV6-2/TRBV6-3,NA
CSVYGLAGYYEQYF,TGCAGCGTTTACGGACTAGCGGGATACTACGAGCAGTACTTC,TRBD2,TRBJ2-7,TRBV29-1,NA
CASSRSGSTDTQYF,TGTGCCAGTAGTAGGAGCGGATCCACAGATACGCAGTATTTT,NA,TRBJ2-3,TRBV19,once
CASSTGQGVRGYTF,TGTGCCAGCAGTACGGGACAGGGGGTACGTGGCTACACCTTC,TRBD1,TRBJ1-2,TRBV28,few
CASSQPRRGNEKLFF,TGCGCCAGCAGCCAGCCCCGGAGAGGGAATGAAAAACTGTTTTTT,NA,TRBJ1-4,TRBV4-1,NA
CASSLVGSSSYNEQFF,TGTGCCAGCAGCTTAGTTGGGAGCAGCTCCTACAATGAGCAGTTCTTC,NA,TRBJ2-1,TRBV7-2,once
CSVPLGDYGYTF,TGCAGCGTGCCCCTAGGGGACTATGGCTACACCTTC,NA,TRBJ1-2,TRBV29-1,NA
CASKGQGLYEQYF,TGTGCCAGCAAAGGACAGGGGCTATACGAGCAGTACTTC,TRBD1,TRBJ2-7,TRBV6-5,NA
CASSSARGDNEQFF,TGTGCCAGCTCCTCTGCTAGGGGTGACAATGAGCAGTTCTTC,NA,TRBJ2-1,TRBV18,NA
CASSPSGTSGSVRDTQYF,TGTGCCAGCAGCCCCTCCGGGACTAGCGGGAGTGTAAGGGATACGCAGTATTTT,TRBD2,TRBJ2-3,TRBV7-9,NA
CASSNVGQAYNQPQHF,TGTGCCAGTAGCAACGTTGGACAGGCGTACAATCAGCCCCAGCATTTT,TRBD1,TRBJ1-5,TRBV19,few
CASRPTIQLSGFTYEQYF,TGTGCCAGCAGGCCTACCATCCAACTCTCGGGATTTACGTACGAGCAGTACTTC,NA,TRBJ2-7,TRBV6-2/TRBV6-3,NA